This passage covers 29 T cell receptor beta chains from one sample sequenced in a study of T cell changes during pregnancy in multiple sclerosis. Sequencing was performed with immunoSEQ multiplex PCR; in TCRdb, only in-frame clones are kept and a portion is missing. This table holds fewer than 60,000 clones, 95% found once. This specimen consisted of CD8+ T cells from peripheral blood mononuclear cells, obtained in the first trimester of pregnancy. The receptor set was obtained from a female donor with multiple sclerosis, enrolled in a pregnancy study.

This chain joins TRBV20-1 and TRBJ2-4; D ambiguous. Trimming took 7 bases from V and 5 from J, leaving 6 bases between them. The CDR3 runs 10 residues. Germline CDR1 and CDR2: DFQATT and SNEGSKA (reference sequence). CDR3: CSGSENIQYF. The CDR3, as DNA: TGCAGTGGTTCTGAAAACATTCAGTACTTC.

CDR3 amino acids: CAIGAEYMPGELFF. In DNA form, the CDR3 reads TGTGCCATAGGGGCAGAGTATATGCCCGGGGAGCTGTTTTTT. This chain links TRBV2 with TRBJ2-2, with D possibly matching TRBD1 (5 bases). The CDR3 sequence is 14 residues long. CDR1 SNHLY and CDR2 FYNNEI come from the germline V gene. Trimming left V 10 bases short and J 6 bases short, with 18 bases between.

This chain uses TRBV29-1 with TRBJ2-3, with D possibly being TRBD2 (6 bases). CDR1 is SQVTM and CDR2 is ANQGSEA in the germline V gene. This CDR3 contains 12 residues. CDR3 in amino acids: CKWTGVTDTQYF. In DNA form, the CDR3 reads TGCAAGTGGACGGGAGTCACAGATACGCAGTATTTT.

The rearrangement joins TRBV27 to TRBJ2-7, with a tentative D call TRBD1 (7 bases). Between the trimmed V and J ends, which lost 3 bases and 2 bases, there was a span of 14 bases. The germline CDR1 and CDR2 sequences are MNHEY and SMNVEV (reference sequence). This CDR3 comprises 15 residues. CDR3 loop: CASSFQAGGPYEQYF. The CDR3 DNA reads TGTGCCAGCAGTTTTCAGGCAGGGGGGCCCTACGAGCAGTACTTC.

This clone was detected only once. The rearrangement joins TRBV27 to TRBJ2-1; 8 nucleotides match TRBD1. The V and J ends lost 3 bases and 6 bases, in that order; junction bases with no gene match: 7. CDR3 size: 15 residues. Germline V gene lookup returns CDR1 MNHEY and CDR2 SMNVEV (reference sequence). Here the CDR3 reads CASSFGGTGTNEQFF. In nucleotides, the CDR3 is TGTGCCAGCAGTTTTGGGGGGACAGGAACCAATGAGCAGTTCTTC.

The chain combines TRBV2 with TRBJ2-2; 11 positions match TRBD2. The J segment lost 5 bases and the V segment lost 8 bases, leaving 10 bases of the junction unmatched. The CDR3 runs to 16 residues. Per the germline V gene, CDR1 is SNHLY and CDR2 is FYNNEI. For the CDR3, the DNA is TGTGCCAGCCAACCTACTAGCGGGAGTTATACCGGGGAGCTGTTTTTT. This gives the protein CASQPTSGSYTGELFF.

The genes are TRBV19 and TRBJ2-5; TRBD2 might be the D (5 bases). CDR1 and CDR2 (germline): LNHDA, SQIVND (reference sequence). V lost 4 bases and J lost 3, with 12 bases in between. This CDR3 has 14 residues. The CDR3 region is CASSTSKGEETQYF. The CDR3 bases are TGTGCCAGTAGTACCTCGAAGGGAGAAGAGACCCAGTACTTC.

The V call is TRBV11-3, the J call TRBJ2-7, with 7 positions matching TRBD2. CDR1 SGHNT and CDR2 YENEEA come from the germline V gene. The ends lost 5 bases at V and 5 bases at J; junction bases unmatched: 12. This CDR3 comprises 15 residues. CDR3 bases: TGTGCCAGCAGCCCTCCCGCGGGAGCTCCAGACGAGCAGTACTTC. As protein: CASSPPAGAPDEQYF.

This CDR3 is CASSYASSYNEQFF. The CDR3 DNA reads TGTGCCAGCAGTTATGCGAGCTCCTACAATGAGCAGTTCTTC. V and J are TRBV25-1 and TRBJ2-1; D is ambiguous. This CDR3 spans 14 amino acids. Germline values: CDR1 MGHDK, CDR2 SYGVNS. Trimming took 5 bases from V and 0 from J, leaving 8 bases between them.

The V gene is TRBV29-1, the J gene TRBJ2-3; perhaps TRBD2 as D (6 bases). Deletions cut 7 bases from V and 6 bases from J, with 20 bases between. CDR1 is SQVTM and CDR2 is ANQGSEA in the germline V gene. This CDR3 is 14 amino acids long. This CDR3 is CSATEAGWSDTQYF. DNA for the CDR3: TGCAGCGCGACGGAGGCGGGATGGTCCGATACGCAGTATTTT.

V is TRBV28 and J is TRBJ1-5; tentatively, D is TRBD1 (5 bases). Germline CDR1 reads MDHEN; CDR2 reads SYDVKM. The V and J ends lost 4 bases and 7 bases respectively, with 14 bases between them. The CDR3 extends over 14 amino acids. CDR3 protein: CASSSGAGSQPQHF. The DNA of the CDR3 is TGTGCCAGCAGTTCTGGGGCAGGTAGCCAGCCCCAGCATTTT.

The rearrangement joins TRBV5-8 to TRBJ1-1; D might be TRBD1 (6 bases). The V gene's germline CDR1 is SGHTS and CDR2 YDEGEE. V lost 3 bases, J lost 0 bases, and 12 bases lay in between. The CDR3 has 15 amino acids. The CDR3 coding sequence is TGTGCCAGCAGCTACGGGAGGGGGTTGAACACTGAAGCTTTCTTT. It is translated as CASSYGRGLNTEAFF.

V and J are TRBV19 and TRBJ1-1; D gene ambiguous. The CDR3 runs 14 residues. V lost 0 bases and J lost 4, with 9 bases in between. CDR1 LNHDA and CDR2 SQIVND come from the germline V gene (reference sequence). CDR3 residues: CASSIDRGGTEAFF. CDR3 coding DNA: TGTGCCAGTAGTATAGATCGGGGAGGCACTGAAGCTTTCTTT. The variable domain in full, completed from reference TRBV19 and TRBJ1-1, reads DGGITQSPKYLFRKEGQNVTLSCEQNLNHDAMYWYRQDPGQGLRLIYYSQIVNDFQKGDIAEGYSVSREKKESFPLTVTSAQKNPTAFYLCASSIDRGGTEAFFGQGTRLTVV.

J is TRBJ1-2 and V is TRBV28; 8 bases align to TRBD1. In germline, CDR1 is MDHEN, CDR2 SYDVKM. V shed 5 bases and J 3 bases; nucleotides not matched to a gene: 2. The CDR3 runs to 13 residues. This CDR3 reads CASSTQGDYGYTF. CDR3 DNA sequence: TGTGCCAGCAGTACACAGGGGGACTATGGCTACACCTTC.

The chain employs TRBV7-6 and TRBJ2-1, with 12 nucleotides matching TRBD2. Germline V gives CDR1 SGHVS, CDR2 FNYEAQ. This CDR3 is built from 16 residues. V was pared by 5 bases and J by 7 bases, with 9 bases of the junction left unmatched. CDR3 protein: CASSPLGLAGLNEQFF. CDR3 nucleotide sequence: TGTGCCAGCAGCCCTCTCGGACTAGCGGGGTTAAATGAGCAGTTCTTC.

The V and J genes are TRBV21-1 and TRBJ1-2; TRBD1, as called in the table, went unchecked against the DNA. TRBV21-1 is a pseudogene locus. The CDR3 runs to 15 residues. DNA of the CDR3: TGTGCCAGCAGCAAAGAAGCCACAGGGTGCTATGGCTACACCTTC. This gives the protein CASSKEATGCYGYTF.

V is TRBV6-5 and J is TRBJ2-5; D might be TRBD2 (6 bases). Deletions cut 5 bases from V and 2 bases from J, with 12 bases between. Germline values: CDR1 MNHEY, CDR2 SVGAGI. There are 14 residues in the CDR3. DNA of the CDR3: TGTGCCAGCAGTCTTCCAGGGAGGCAAGAGACCCAGTACTTC. Its translation is CASSLPGRQETQYF.

This rearrangement joins TRBV7-8 to TRBJ1-4; possibly TRBD1 for D (5 bases). Germline V gene data show CDR1 as SGHVS and CDR2 as FQNEAQ. The CDR3 runs 14 residues. Trimming shortened V by 2 bases and J by 8 bases, and 12 bases separated the two germline ends. In nucleotides, the CDR3 is TGTGCCAGCAGCTTAAGACAGCGTGGAGAAAAACTGTTTTTT. Its protein product is CASSLRQRGEKLFF.

The rearrangement joins TRBV19 to TRBJ2-1, with TRBD1 matching over 11 bases. Trimming took 3 bases from V and 7 from J; bases not matched to a gene: 2. The germline gives CDR1 LNHDA, CDR2 SQIVND (reference sequence). The CDR3 runs 14 residues. The CDR3 is CASSIRDRGNEQFF. For the CDR3, the DNA is TGTGCCAGTAGTATCCGGGACAGGGGGAATGAGCAGTTCTTC.

The chain employs TRBV6-5 and TRBJ1-2; 7 nucleotides line up with TRBD1. CDR3 length: 15 amino acids. With V trimmed by 6 bases and J by 5 bases, 12 bases remained unmatched. CDR1 MNHEY and CDR2 SVGAGI come from the germline V gene. DNA for the CDR3: TGTGCCAGCAGCCTAACCCGGGACAGAAGATATGGCTACACCTTC. This sequence encodes CASSLTRDRRYGYTF.

This chain connects TRBV19 to TRBJ1-4, with D tentatively TRBD1 (5 bases). V dropped 5 bases and J dropped 0 bases, with 19 bases sitting between them. The V gene's germline CDR1 is LNHDA and CDR2 SQIVND (reference sequence). CDR3 length: 18 amino acids. CDR3 in amino acids: CASSPPPHRMTTNEKLFF. CDR3 nucleotide sequence: TGTGCCAGTAGTCCCCCGCCCCACAGGATGACAACTAATGAAAAACTGTTTTTT.

The rearrangement links TRBV7-9 to TRBJ1-1; D is undetermined. The CDR3 consists of 12 residues. V was pared by 1 base and J by 6 bases, with 6 bases between. The germline CDR1 and CDR2 sequences are SEHNR and FQNEAQ (reference sequence). The CDR3 protein is CASSLVYSEAFF. CDR3 DNA sequence: TGTGCCAGCAGCTTAGTCTACTCTGAAGCTTTCTTT. Full variable domain (rest looked up from reference TRBV7-9 and TRBJ1-1): DTGVSQNPRHKITKRGQNVTFRCDPISEHNRLYWYRQTLGQGPEFLTYFQNEAQLEKSRLLSDRFSAERPKGSFSTLEIQRTEQGDSAMYLCASSLVYSEAFFGQGTRLTVV.

V and J are TRBV30 and TRBJ2-1; 10 nucleotides align to TRBD1. Germline V gene sequence: CDR1 GTSNPN, CDR2 SVGIG (reference sequence). The CDR3 runs to 14 residues. V lost 2 bases and J lost 7; bases outside the gene matches: 5. The chain's CDR3 is CAWSSGTGENEQFF. In nucleotides, the CDR3 is TGTGCCTGGAGTTCCGGGACAGGGGAGAATGAGCAGTTCTTC. Full variable domain (missing parts from reference TRBV30 and TRBJ2-1): SQTIHQWPATLVQPVGSPLSLECTVEGTSNPNLYWYRQAAGRGLQLLFYSVGIGQISSEVPQNLSASRPQDRQFILSSKKLLLSDSGFYLCAWSSGTGENEQFFGPGTRLTVL.

This clone was recorded only once. This chain links TRBV27 with TRBJ1-3; D might be TRBD1 (6 bases). Germline-derived CDR1 and CDR2 are MNHEY and SMNVEV (reference sequence). The CDR3 is 15 residues long. Trimming removed 8 bases at V and 1 base at J, with 15 bases between. In nucleotides, the CDR3 is TGTGCCAGCCAGGATATGACAGGATCTGGAAACACCATATATTTT. Translation gives CASQDMTGSGNTIYF.

The chain recombines TRBV5-6 with TRBJ2-7, with 8 bases that match TRBD1. Germline CDR1 is SGHDT and CDR2 is YYEEEE. Losses at the gene ends were 1 base for V and 0 bases for J; bases not matched to a gene: 9. The CDR3 has 17 residues. CDR3 sequence: CASSLRYQGAISYEQYF. DNA for the CDR3: TGTGCCAGCAGCTTGAGGTATCAGGGGGCGATCTCCTACGAGCAGTACTTC.

This clone was counted once. CDR3 DNA: TGCGCCAGCAGCTCGGGGACAGTTGCACAAGAGACCCAGTACTTC. Translated: CASSSGTVAQETQYF. The chain is built from TRBV5-1 and TRBJ2-5, with 7 bases fitting TRBD1. The trim removed 3 bases at V and 2 bases at J, leaving 7 bases unmatched. Germline CDR1 reads SGHRS; CDR2 reads YFSETQ. This CDR3 comprises 15 residues.

The V gene is TRBV27, the J gene TRBJ2-1; weak D call: TRBD2 (5 bases). The germline gives CDR1 MNHEY, CDR2 SMNVEV (reference sequence). The CDR3 has 16 residues. The V end was cut by 5 bases, the J end by 4 bases, with 18 bases between. CDR3 in amino acids: CASSVDWNSLYNEQFF. The CDR3 DNA reads as TGTGCCAGCAGTGTGGACTGGAATTCTCTTTACAATGAGCAGTTCTTC.

The chain employs TRBV4-1 and TRBJ2-1; 10 bases line up with TRBD2. The V segment lost 4 bases and the J segment 8 bases; nucleotides outside the gene matches: 8. The CDR3 covers 15 residues. The germline gives CDR1 MGHRA, CDR2 YSYEKL. The CDR3 protein is CASSLLAGVDDEQFF. The CDR3 DNA sequence: TGCGCCAGCAGCCTGCTAGCGGGAGTTGACGATGAGCAGTTCTTC.

Turning to this clone: No conserved phenylalanine or tryptophan is present at the end of the CDR3, so a read error is the likely explanation. The DNA is left out, because the CDR3 cannot be placed on it with certainty; the CDR3 is given as TCRdb lists it. This chain joins TRBV20-1 and TRBJ1-1; the listed D gene, TRBD1, was not tested against the DNA. Per germline, CDR1 DFQATT and CDR2 SNEGSKA (reference sequence). The CDR3 extends over 9 residues, inclusive of both ends. Here the CDR3 reads CSAPTGGGL.